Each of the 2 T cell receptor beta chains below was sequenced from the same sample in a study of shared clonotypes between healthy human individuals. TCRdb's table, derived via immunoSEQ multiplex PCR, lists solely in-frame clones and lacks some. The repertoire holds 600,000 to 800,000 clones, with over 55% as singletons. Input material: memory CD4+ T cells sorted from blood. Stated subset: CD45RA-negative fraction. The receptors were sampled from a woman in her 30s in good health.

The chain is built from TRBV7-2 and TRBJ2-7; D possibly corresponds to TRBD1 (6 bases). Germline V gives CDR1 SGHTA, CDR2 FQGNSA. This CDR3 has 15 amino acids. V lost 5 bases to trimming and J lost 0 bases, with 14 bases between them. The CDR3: CASSLGTDSSYEQYF. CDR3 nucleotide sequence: TGTGCCAGCAGCCTTGGGACGGACAGCTCCTACGAGCAGTACTTC.

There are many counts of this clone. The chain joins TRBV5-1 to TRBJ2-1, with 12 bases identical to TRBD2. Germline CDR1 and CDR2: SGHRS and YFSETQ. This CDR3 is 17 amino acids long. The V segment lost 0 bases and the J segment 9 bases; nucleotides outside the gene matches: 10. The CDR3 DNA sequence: TGCGCCAGCAGCTTGGCCGAGGGGCTAGCGGGAGGGCGTGAGCAGTTCTTC. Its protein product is CASSLAEGLAGGREQFF.